This T cell receptor (beta chain) was profiled in a study of brain T cells in children with intractable seizures. Study-wide points: Clones missing pre-surgery may reflect undersampling of that blood sample.

To note about this clone: Its specificity is not known.

Time point of the sample: blood from clinic visit 5 months post-surgery; TSC patient then seizure free. Assay used: immunoSEQ multiplex PCR; TCRdb lists only in-frame clones, some missing. This table has hundreds of thousands of clones, roughly 93% appearing once. The V gene's germline CDR1 is SGHDN and CDR2 FVKESK. This CDR3 region has 15 residues. V lost 1 base, J lost 0 bases, and 7 bases lay in between. J is TRBJ1-3 and V is TRBV14, with D hard to call. The material sequenced was peripheral blood, taken roughly 5 months after surgery. The origin of this receptor is a boy younger than two with tuberous sclerosis and intractable seizures. CDR3 sequence (DNA): TGTGCCAGCAGCCAAGCAGTGCACTCTGGAAACACCATATATTTT. Translating gives CASSQAVHSGNTIYF.